Shown below are 18 T cell receptor beta chains from a single sample sequenced in a study of identical twins. Via MiXCR, TCRdb re-called the 5' RACE reads, giving one row per CDR3 protein. The sample includes approximately 600,000 distinct CDR3 sequences, 9% to 10% of them seen just once. Separately, the same data were catalogued under a study of yellow fever vaccine responses in identical twins.

The specimen was PBMCs. These receptors were collected from a woman under 30 in good health.

This clonotype was detected ten times or more. The V gene is TRBV29-1, the J gene TRBJ1-2; a possible D gene is TRBD1 (6 bases). Germline values: CDR1 SQVTM, CDR2 ANQGSEA. This CDR3 spans 13 amino acids. V lost 4 bases to trimming and J lost 2 bases, with 11 bases between them. The DNA for the CDR3 is TGCAGCGTTGGACAGGCGATGAACTATGGCTACACCTTC. Translated, it gives CSVGQAMNYGYTF.

This clonotype was observed a handful of times. The rearrangement uses TRBV6-1 and TRBJ1-1; TRBD1 matches at 7 bases. V shed 4 bases and J 0 bases; nucleotides not matched to a gene: 2. Germline V CDR1 and CDR2: MNHNS, SASEGT. The CDR3 runs 14 residues. The DNA of the CDR3 is TGTGCCAGCAGTGCCGGGACAGTGAACACTGAAGCTTTCTTT. Its translation is CASSAGTVNTEAFF.

The V call is TRBV6-1, the J call TRBJ1-5; no definite D call. The CDR3 is 13 amino acids. From germline, CDR1 is MNHNS and CDR2 SASEGT. V dropped 6 bases and J dropped 6 bases, with 12 bases sitting between them. The CDR3 spells CASSPSVSQPQHF. Written as DNA, the CDR3 is TGTGCCAGCAGCCCTTCGGTGAGTCAGCCCCAGCATTTT.

In nucleotides, the CDR3 is TGTGCCAGCAGGTTGAGGGATCAGCCCCAGCATTTT. Its protein is CASRLRDQPQHF. This chain links TRBV28 with TRBJ1-5; D not resolved. V lost 6 bases to trimming and J lost 5 bases, with 8 bases between them. This CDR3 is 12 amino acids long. From germline, CDR1 is MDHEN and CDR2 SYDVKM.

V gene TRBV29-1 combines with J gene TRBJ2-6; D is uncertain. There are 13 residues in the CDR3. V was cut by 4 bases and J by 2 bases, with 6 bases left in between. Looked up from germline, CDR1 is SQVTM and CDR2 is ANQGSEA. In DNA, the CDR3 is TGCAGCGTTGTATCTCCTGGGGCCAACGTCCTGACTTTC. Its translation is CSVVSPGANVLTF. Filled out from reference TRBV29-1 and TRBJ2-6, the complete variable domain reads SAVISQKPSRDICQRGTSLTIQCQVDSQVTMMFWYRQQPGQSLTLIATANQGSEATYESGFVIDKFPISRPNLTFSTLTVSNMSPEDSSIYLCSVVSPGANVLTFGAGSRLTVL.

This clonotype was counted at least ten times. This chain links TRBV5-1 with TRBJ2-7, with 8 bases identical to TRBD1. Germline V gene lookup returns CDR1 SGHRS and CDR2 YFSETQ. With V trimmed by 1 base and J by 5 bases, 8 bases remained unmatched. The CDR3 has 15 amino acids. The CDR3 sequence is CASSLSYRGVDEQYF. In DNA, the CDR3 is TGCGCCAGCAGCTTGTCTTACAGGGGGGTCGACGAGCAGTACTTC.

The chain has TRBV12-3 or TRBV12-4 and TRBJ2-2; no firm D call. Trimming removed 1 base from V and 4 bases from J, with 7 bases in between. This CDR3 is 14 amino acids long. The CDR3 DNA reads as TGTGCCAGCAGTTTAGAATGGGCCACCGGGGAGCTGTTTTTT. Translating it yields CASSLEWATGELFF.

This clonotype has a handful of counts. The V and J genes are TRBV4-3 and TRBJ2-6; 9 nucleotides line up with TRBD1. The CDR3 is 18 residues long. J gave up 0 bases and V 3 bases, and 6 bases lay outside the gene matches. Germline V lookup: CDR1 LGHNA, CDR2 YSLEER. CDR3 amino acids: CASSHLTGGISGANVLTF. Written as DNA, the CDR3 is TGCGCCAGCAGCCACCTGACAGGGGGAATCTCTGGGGCCAACGTCCTGACTTTC.

This chain links TRBV10-3 with TRBJ2-3; the D gene could be TRBD1 or TRBD2 (6 bases each). The length of the CDR3 is 14 residues. Germline assignment: CDR1 ENHRY and CDR2 SYGVKD. With 6 bases removed from V and 4 bases from J, the gap between germline ends came to 14 bases. For the CDR3, the DNA is TGTGCCATCAGCGGGGGCCTAGTCCCAGATACGCAGTATTTT. Its protein product is CAISGGLVPDTQYF.

This clonotype was seen only a few times. The chain has TRBV20-1 and TRBJ1-5, with unresolved D. Germline CDR1 DFQATT, CDR2 SNEGSKA (reference sequence). CDR3 length: 15 amino acids. V gave up 6 bases and J gave up 7 bases, with 22 bases separating them. CDR3 nucleotides: TGCAGTGCAGCTAGGGATGGCACAAATGGGCAGCCCCAGCATTTT. Translated, it gives CSAARDGTNGQPQHF.

This clonotype was found a few times. In DNA, the CDR3 is TGTGCCAGCAGCTTAGCATCAGGGCCCAATTCACCCCTCCACTTT. This gives the protein CASSLASGPNSPLHF. The rearrangement uses TRBV7-9 and TRBJ1-6; tentative D call: TRBD1 (5 bases). V lost 0 bases to trimming and J lost 7 bases, with 10 bases between them. This CDR3 spans 15 amino acids. Germline loops: CDR1 SEHNR, CDR2 FQNEAQ (reference sequence). The variable domain in full, completed from reference TRBV7-9 and TRBJ1-6, reads DTGVSQNPRHKITKRGQNVTFRCDPISEHNRLYWYRQTLGQGPEFLTYFQNEAQLEKSRLLSDRFSAERPKGSFSTLEIQRTEQGDSAMYLCASSLASGPNSPLHFGNGTRLTVT.

The chain couples TRBV6-2 or TRBV6-3 to TRBJ1-1; D gene uncertain. Trimming took 2 bases from V and 0 from J, leaving 7 bases between them. This CDR3 comprises 14 residues. CDR1 and CDR2 from the germline V gene are MNHEY and SVGEGT. CDR3 nucleotide sequence: TGTGCCAGCAGTTACCTACAAATGAACACTGAAGCTTTCTTT. This codes for CASSYLQMNTEAFF.

The CDR3 DNA reads TGTGCCAGCAGCGTCGGGACTAGCGGGGGGGCCGCCGAGACCCAGTACTTC. This encodes CASSVGTSGGAAETQYF. The V gene is TRBV9, the J gene TRBJ2-5; TRBD2 agrees at 16 bases. J gave up 5 bases and V 2 bases, and 6 bases lay outside the gene matches. The CDR3 is made up of 17 amino acids. In germline, CDR1 is SGDLS, CDR2 YYNGEE.

This clonotype was recorded many times. The rearrangement joins TRBV12-5 to TRBJ2-4; no reliable D call. The CDR3 spans 17 residues. Trimming removed 0 bases at V and 0 bases at J, with 12 bases between. Germline CDR1 is LGHNT and CDR2 is FRNRAP. Here the CDR3 reads CASGLVPRGRAKNIQYF. As DNA, the CDR3 is TGTGCTAGTGGTTTGGTACCCCGTGGTCGAGCCAAAAACATTCAGTACTTC.

The sample holds many counts of this clonotype. The V and J genes are TRBV11-1 and TRBJ2-2, with TRBD2 matching over 11 bases. This CDR3 contains 18 residues. The germline gives CDR1 SGHAT, CDR2 FQDESV (reference sequence). J lost 5 bases, V lost 4 bases, and 12 bases had no gene match. The CDR3 coding sequence is TGTGCCAGCAGCTATGCACTAGCGGGGGCCCTGAGTACCGGGGAGCTGTTTTTT. It encodes CASSYALAGALSTGELFF.

This clonotype has at least ten counts. The gene calls are TRBV5-6 and TRBJ1-1; D is undetermined. CDR3 length: 16 residues. Germline values: CDR1 SGHDT, CDR2 YYEEEE. V was trimmed by 4 bases and J by 0 bases, leaving 16 bases between them. The CDR3 loop reads CASSLYSWQVNTEAFF. CDR3 DNA sequence: TGTGCCAGCAGCCTTTACAGTTGGCAGGTGAACACTGAAGCTTTCTTT.

V and J are TRBV27 and TRBJ2-1; D is uncertain. Germline lookup yields CDR1 MNHEY and CDR2 SMNVEV (reference sequence). The CDR3 contains 17 residues. V gave up 2 bases and J gave up 0 bases, with 14 bases separating them. DNA of the CDR3: TGTGCCAGCAGTTTAGTCTCAACTATTAGCTCCTACAATGAGCAGTTCTTC. This codes for CASSLVSTISSYNEQFF.

This clonotype was found many times. This chain uses TRBV29-1 with TRBJ1-1; D gene ambiguous. CDR1 and CDR2 (germline): SQVTM, ANQGSEA. The germline V and J ends were trimmed by 4 bases and 1 base, with 7 bases remaining between them. This CDR3 comprises 12 residues. In DNA form, the CDR3 reads TGCAGCGTTGCGAGCCAGAACACTGAAGCTTTCTTT. Amino acids: CSVASQNTEAFF.